This T cell receptor beta chain is from a study of blood T cell repertoires in COVID-19. The protocol was immunoSEQ multiplex PCR, while the TCRdb copy is restricted to in-frame clones and leaves out a portion. The sample lists some 230,000 clones; more than 65% were seen once. The sequenced material came from peripheral blood. The source of this sequence is a woman in her twenties or thirties who had recovered from COVID-19.

In nucleotides, the CDR3 is TGTGCCACCAGTGACCCCGGGTCGGTCGCTGGCTACACCTTC. Translated, it gives CATSDPGSVAGYTF. The chain is built from TRBV24-1 and TRBJ1-2; no definite D call. The CDR3 spans 14 residues. The germline V gene encodes CDR1 KGHDR and CDR2 SFDVKD. V gave up 4 bases and J gave up 7 bases, with 15 bases separating them.